What follows are 32 T cell receptor beta chains derived from one specimen sequenced in a study of cytomegalovirus exposure and HLA in healthy donors (dated by TCRdb to about 2017). The library was generated by the immunoSEQ multiplex PCR assay. The clones in this table, taken by TCRdb from immuneACCESS, are in-frame only. Not every clone is retained; where verified, under half of the shortfall comes from an unresolved V gene, and the cause of the rest is unknown. The sample has 200,000 to 300,000 clones on record, about 90% of them singletons. Together, the top ten hold 3.1% of the sample. The sample was PBMCs. The receptors shown here come from a woman younger than 45 in good health and CMV-seronegative.

The chain is built from TRBV30 and TRBJ1-1; D is ambiguous. The germline V and J ends were trimmed by 7 bases and 7 bases, with 10 bases remaining between them. The CDR3 is made up of 10 amino acids. Looked up from germline, CDR1 is GTSNPN and CDR2 is SVGIG (reference sequence). DNA of the CDR3: TGTGCCTCCGGACGGGTTGAAGCTTTCTTT. Translated, it gives CASGRVEAFF.

The chain carries TRBV5-1 and TRBJ1-2, with D perhaps TRBD1 (5 bases). V lost 4 bases and J 13 bases, leaving 8 bases between the germline ends. The CDR3 contains 9 residues. Germline loops: CDR1 SGHRS, CDR2 YFSETQ. The CDR3 sequence is CASSRQGTF. The CDR3 DNA is TGCGCCAGCAGCCGGCAGGGCACCTTC.

The chain is built from TRBV5-6 and TRBJ2-7; D might be TRBD1 (6 bases). Deletions cut 4 bases from V and 2 bases from J, with 19 bases between. Germline values: CDR1 SGHDT, CDR2 YYEEEE. This CDR3 contains 16 residues. CDR3 bases: TGTGCCAGCAGCATGGACAATTGGGACACCCCCTACGAGCAGTACTTC. Protein: CASSMDNWDTPYEQYF.

The rearrangement uses TRBV11-3 and TRBJ1-5; 9 positions match TRBD1. The CDR3 is 18 residues long. The germline gives CDR1 SGHNT, CDR2 YENEEA. The V gene end was trimmed by 0 bases and the J gene end by 3 bases; junction bases not matched to a gene: 9. The CDR3 region is CASSLDRRQGGYNQPQHF. The CDR3 DNA reads TGTGCCAGCAGCTTAGATCGACGACAGGGGGGTTACAATCAGCCCCAGCATTTT.

This chain joins TRBV15 and TRBJ2-7; D might be TRBD1 (6 bases). This CDR3 spans 14 amino acids. Germline V gives CDR1 LNHNV, CDR2 YYDKDF (reference sequence). V lost 5 bases to trimming and J lost 6 bases, with 17 bases between them. CDR3 nucleotide sequence: TGTGCCACCAGCGACTTAGGGGGAGAGAGCGAGCAGTACTTC. As protein: CATSDLGGESEQYF.

The gene calls are TRBV5-6 and TRBJ1-5; TRBD1 agrees at 7 bases. CDR1 and CDR2 from the germline V gene are SGHDT and YYEEEE. Trimming cost V 4 bases and J 4 bases; bases outside gene matches: 5. The CDR3 sequence is 14 residues long. CDR3 in DNA: TGTGCCAGCAGCGCCGGGACAGCTAATCAGCCCCAGCATTTT. Its translation: CASSAGTANQPQHF.

The rearrangement uses TRBV4-3 and TRBJ2-1, with D uncertain. V lost 0 bases to trimming and J lost 6 bases, with 21 bases between them. The CDR3 is 18 residues long. Looked up from germline, CDR1 is LGHNA and CDR2 is YSLEER. As DNA, the CDR3 is TGCGCCAGCAGCCAAGAAGAGGTAGGAGCAGGCCCTGCCAATGAGCAGTTCTTC. This codes for CASSQEEVGAGPANEQFF.

The rearrangement uses TRBV7-6 and TRBJ2-7; D is perhaps TRBD1 (5 bases). V lost 4 bases and J 7 bases, leaving 17 bases between the germline ends. The CDR3 spans 14 residues. Germline V gene data show CDR1 as SGHVS and CDR2 as FNYEAQ. CDR3 sequence (DNA): TGTGCCAGCAGCTCCGGTCGGACATCGACGGAGCAGTACTTC. Amino acids: CASSSGRTSTEQYF.

The V and J genes are TRBV5-6 and TRBJ1-1; D gene ambiguous. The CDR3 runs to 13 residues. Trimming pared 0 bases from V and 6 bases from J, leaving 9 bases between. Germline V gives CDR1 SGHDT, CDR2 YYEEEE. The CDR3 region is CASSLGVGAEAFF. DNA of the CDR3: TGTGCCAGCAGCTTGGGGGTCGGGGCTGAAGCTTTCTTT.

The V call is TRBV5-1, the J call TRBJ2-7, with 9 bases fitting TRBD1. Per germline, CDR1 SGHRS and CDR2 YFSETQ. The CDR3 totals 15 residues. Germline trimming cut 0 bases from V and 3 bases from J; bases unmatched to any gene: 4. CDR3 in DNA: TGCGCCAGCAGCTTGGAGACAGGGGGTCTCTACGAGCAGTACTTC. Translating it yields CASSLETGGLYEQYF.

This chain uses TRBV10-2 with TRBJ1-5; D perhaps matches TRBD1 (5 bases). The CDR3 sequence is 17 residues long. Deletions cut 0 bases from V and 0 bases from J, with 12 bases between. Germline assignment: CDR1 WSHSY and CDR2 SAAADI. This chain's CDR3 is CASSESAGHFSNQPQHF. CDR3 sequence (DNA): TGCGCCAGCAGTGAGTCGGCTGGACATTTTAGCAATCAGCCCCAGCATTTT.

The chain carries TRBV6-5 and TRBJ1-4, with 7 bases that match TRBD1. Germline CDR1 is MNHEY and CDR2 is SVGAGI. J lost 3 bases, V lost 6 bases, and 7 bases had no gene match. The CDR3 is 15 residues long. The CDR3 reads CASSRDRAANEKLFF. The CDR3 DNA reads TGTGCCAGCAGCAGAGACAGGGCGGCTAATGAAAAACTGTTTTTT.

The J gene is TRBJ1-2, the V gene TRBV7-2; D remains unclear. Trimming removed 7 bases from V and 3 bases from J, with 18 bases in between. The germline CDR1 and CDR2 sequences are SGHTA and FQGNSA. The CDR3 extends over 15 amino acids. The CDR3 protein is CASNSLRAEDYGYTF. For the CDR3, the DNA is TGTGCCAGCAACTCCCTTCGCGCCGAGGACTATGGCTACACCTTC.

The V call is TRBV6-5, the J call TRBJ1-1; TRBD1 might be the D (5 bases). Trimming took off 10 bases at V and 0 bases at J, with 15 bases between the two ends. This CDR3 comprises 14 residues. Germline V lookup: CDR1 MNHEY, CDR2 SVGAGI. The CDR3 sequence: CATLRDLVNTEAFF. The CDR3, as DNA: TGTGCCACCCTGAGGGACTTGGTGAACACTGAAGCTTTCTTT.

The rearrangement joins TRBV20-1 to TRBJ2-7; 8 bases align to TRBD2. Germline CDR1 and CDR2: DFQATT and SNEGSKA (reference sequence). The V gene end was trimmed by 5 bases and the J gene end by 4 bases; junction bases not matched to a gene: 1. The CDR3 covers 11 residues. CDR3 amino acids: CSAPGGYEQYF. The CDR3 DNA follows: TGCAGTGCTCCGGGGGGGTACGAGCAGTACTTC.

The rearrangement links TRBV6-1 to TRBJ2-7; TRBD1 matches at 7 bases. CDR1 and CDR2 (germline): MNHNS, SASEGT. Germline trimming cut 6 bases from V and 4 bases from J; bases unmatched to any gene: 9. The CDR3 loop spans 14 amino acids. The CDR3 nucleotides are TGTGCCAGCAGAATACAGGGGCTGTTGTACGAGCAGTACTTC. This encodes CASRIQGLLYEQYF.

The chain combines TRBV4-1 with TRBJ2-5, with 7 nucleotides matching TRBD1. In germline, CDR1 is MGHRA, CDR2 YSYEKL. The CDR3 is 15 residues long. The J segment lost 4 bases and the V segment lost 3 bases, leaving 8 bases of the junction unmatched. The CDR3 DNA follows: TGCGCCAGCAGCCACCCGAGACAGGGCCCAGAGACCCAGTACTTC. It encodes CASSHPRQGPETQYF.

The genes are TRBV5-6 and TRBJ2-1, with D tentatively TRBD1 or TRBD2 (5 bases each). Germline CDR1 and CDR2: SGHDT and YYEEEE. The length of the CDR3 is 12 residues. Deletions cut 3 bases from V and 16 bases from J, with 17 bases between. CDR3 coding DNA: TGTGCCAGCAGCTCTTCTGGGACGGGACGCTTCTTC. Translation: CASSSSGTGRFF.

The chain links TRBV28 to TRBJ2-6, with 8 bases identical to TRBD1. CDR3 length: 16 amino acids. V was pared by 5 bases and J by 2 bases, with 5 bases of the junction left unmatched. Germline V gene data show CDR1 as MDHEN and CDR2 as SYDVKM. The chain's CDR3 is CASSPRRGPGANVLTF. The CDR3 coding sequence is TGTGCCAGCAGTCCACGCAGGGGGCCTGGGGCCAACGTCCTGACTTTC. The variable domain in full, with the rest retrieved from reference TRBV28 and TRBJ2-6, is DVKVTQSSRYLVKRTGEKVFLECVQDMDHENMFWYRQDPGLGLRLIYFSYDVKMKEKGDIPEGYSVSREKKERFSLILESASTNQTSMYLCASSPRRGPGANVLTFGAGSRLTVL.

The rearrangement uses TRBV4-3 and TRBJ2-7; the match to TRBD2 covers 10 bases. The trim removed 0 bases at V and 1 base at J, leaving 12 bases unmatched. CDR3 length: 19 residues. Per germline, CDR1 LGHNA and CDR2 YSLEER. In nucleotides, the CDR3 is TGCGCCAGCAGCCAAGACTTCCAAAAAGCGGGAGGGCCTTCCTACGAGCAGTACTTC. As protein: CASSQDFQKAGGPSYEQYF.

This rearrangement joins TRBV29-1 to TRBJ2-7, with D perhaps assigned TRBD1 or TRBD2 (5 bases each). Trimming cost V 4 bases and J 3 bases, with 13 bases left between them. Germline CDR1 reads SQVTM; CDR2 reads ANQGSEA. CDR3 length equals 13 residues. The CDR3 DNA reads TGCAGCGTTGCCCAGGGAGTAAGCTACGAGCAGTACTTC. As protein: CSVAQGVSYEQYF.

The V call is TRBV28, the J call TRBJ2-7; 9 nucleotides match TRBD1. The junction had 5 bases not matched to a gene; V was cut back by 5 bases and J by 0 bases. This CDR3 comprises 15 residues. Germline CDR1 and CDR2: MDHEN and SYDVKM. The CDR3 loop is CASSHRTGASYEQYF. The CDR3 nucleotides are TGTGCCAGCAGTCACCGGACAGGGGCCTCCTACGAGCAGTACTTC.

This clone turned up a few times. This sequence joins TRBV4-3 and TRBJ1-1; TRBD1 agrees at 7 bases. V lost 6 bases and J lost 2; bases outside the gene matches: 9. Germline V gene sequence: CDR1 LGHNA, CDR2 YSLEER. The CDR3 loop spans 15 amino acids. The CDR3 reads CASRSGTVTNTEAFF. The CDR3 coding sequence is TGCGCCAGCAGGTCCGGGACAGTTACTAACACTGAAGCTTTCTTT.

This chain joins TRBV5-1 and TRBJ2-5, with TRBD2 identical over 7 bases. Gene TRBJ2-7 matches the end of the DNA better, so the J call may be wrong. The length of the CDR3 is 13 residues. Germline V gene data show CDR1 as SGHRS and CDR2 as YFSETQ. CDR3 region: CASSTTSSDEQYF. The CDR3 DNA reads TGCGCCAGCAGCACGACTAGCAGTGACGAGCAGTACTTC.

This clone has just a few counts. The J gene is TRBJ2-1, the V gene TRBV29-1; D not certain. The germline gives CDR1 SQVTM, CDR2 ANQGSEA. The CDR3 is 12 residues long. V was clipped by 0 bases and J by 4 bases, with 4 bases between them. The CDR3 DNA is TGCAGCGTTGAAGACGGGTACAATGAGCAGTTCTTC. Translating gives CSVEDGYNEQFF.

The chain links TRBV15 to TRBJ2-7; the D gene could be TRBD1 or TRBD2 (5 bases each). Trimming took off 0 bases at V and 1 base at J, with 10 bases between the two ends. Germline V CDR1 and CDR2: LNHNV, YYDKDF (reference sequence). The length of the CDR3 is 15 residues. The CDR3 DNA reads TGTGCCACCAGCAGAGAAGGGGCGGGTTCCTACGAGCAGTACTTC. This sequence encodes CATSREGAGSYEQYF.

This clone was seen once. The chain links TRBV28 to TRBJ1-5, with D uncertain. The V end was cut by 5 bases, the J end by 0 bases, with 5 bases between. The CDR3 length is 13 residues. CDR1 is MDHEN and CDR2 is SYDVKM in the germline V gene. CDR3 DNA sequence: TGTGCCAGCAGTCATTATAGCAATCAGCCCCAGCATTTT. Protein product: CASSHYSNQPQHF.

The chain couples TRBV27 to TRBJ2-1; 8 nucleotides line up with TRBD2. Germline V CDR1 and CDR2: MNHEY, SMNVEV (reference sequence). This CDR3 is 15 amino acids long. V lost 6 bases and J lost 0; bases outside the gene matches: 4. CDR3 DNA sequence: TGTGCCAGCAGCGGAAGCGGGAGCTCCTACAATGAGCAGTTCTTC. Protein product: CASSGSGSSYNEQFF.

The chain employs TRBV28 and TRBJ2-5; tentative D call: TRBD1 (6 bases). In germline, CDR1 is MDHEN, CDR2 SYDVKM. Trimming pared 7 bases from V and 5 bases from J, leaving 23 bases between. CDR3 size: 16 residues. The CDR3, as DNA: TGTGCCAGCAAGGGTAGCCTGAACAGGGAAGGTGAGACCCAGTACTTC. It specifies CASKGSLNREGETQYF.

The rearrangement uses TRBV29-1 and TRBJ2-2; either TRBD1 or TRBD2 may supply D (6 bases each). The CDR3 consists of 13 residues. Germline loops: CDR1 SQVTM, CDR2 ANQGSEA. Between the trimmed V and J ends, which lost 6 bases and 5 bases, there was a span of 13 bases. The CDR3, as DNA: TGCAGCGTAGGGGGGACCTGGACCGGGGAGCTGTTTTTT. It translates to CSVGGTWTGELFF.

The V gene is TRBV27, the J gene TRBJ2-3; D not resolved. CDR1 and CDR2 (germline): MNHEY, SMNVEV (reference sequence). This CDR3 region has 12 residues. The germline V and J ends were trimmed by 4 bases and 11 bases, with 13 bases remaining between them. The CDR3 reads CASSSNALEQYF. Here the CDR3 DNA reads TGTGCCAGCAGTTCAAACGCGTTGGAGCAGTATTTT.

The chain carries TRBV12-2 and TRBJ2-3; the table calls TRBD2, which could not be checked here. TRBV12-2 is a listed pseudogene. The CDR3 runs 13 residues. CDR3 DNA: TGTGCAAGTCGCTTGGGGACTAGCGGGAGAGGAGGGTTT. This translates into CASRLGTSGRGGF.